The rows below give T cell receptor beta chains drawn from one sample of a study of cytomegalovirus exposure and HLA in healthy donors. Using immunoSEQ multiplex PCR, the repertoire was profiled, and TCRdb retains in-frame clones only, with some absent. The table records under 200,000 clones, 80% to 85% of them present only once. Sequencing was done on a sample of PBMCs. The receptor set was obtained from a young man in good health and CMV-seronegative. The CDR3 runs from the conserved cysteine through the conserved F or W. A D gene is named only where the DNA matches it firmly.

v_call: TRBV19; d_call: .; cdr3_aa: CASSVGGNRYEQYF
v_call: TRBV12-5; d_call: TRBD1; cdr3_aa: CASGLTGTGGFEQFF
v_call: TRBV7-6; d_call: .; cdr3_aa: CASSSYLGEQFF
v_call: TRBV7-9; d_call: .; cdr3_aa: CASSQWGTDNEQFF
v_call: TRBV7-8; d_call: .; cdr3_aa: CASSFRETQYF
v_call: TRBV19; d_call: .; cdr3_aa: CASRILRGGYSNQPQHF
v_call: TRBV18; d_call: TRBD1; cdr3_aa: CASSYDRDVVYEQYF
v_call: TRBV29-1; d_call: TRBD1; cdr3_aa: CSVKSGQMNTEAFF
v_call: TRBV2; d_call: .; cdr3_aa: CASSDSRANYGYTF
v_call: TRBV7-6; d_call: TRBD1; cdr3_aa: CASSLGQGGFNEKLFF
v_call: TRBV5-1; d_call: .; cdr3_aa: CASSSLVGSTEAFF
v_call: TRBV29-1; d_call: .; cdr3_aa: CSVPDSLTDTQYF
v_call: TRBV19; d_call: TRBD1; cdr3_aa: CASSRTATGWDTDTQYF
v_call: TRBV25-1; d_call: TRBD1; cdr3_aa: CASSTTGGGNTIYF
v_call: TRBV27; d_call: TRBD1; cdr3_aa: CASSSGQRDTEAFF
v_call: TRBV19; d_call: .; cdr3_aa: CASSIGSQPQHF
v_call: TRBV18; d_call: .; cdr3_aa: CASSPLRGGLNEKLFF
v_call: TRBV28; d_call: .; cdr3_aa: CASSYGGGEGYGYTF
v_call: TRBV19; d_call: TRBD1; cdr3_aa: CASWTGGLPYSGNTIYF
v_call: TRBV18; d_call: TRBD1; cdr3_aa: CASSSGTGAYQPQHF
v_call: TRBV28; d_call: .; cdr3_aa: CASSLPARGGAWETQYF
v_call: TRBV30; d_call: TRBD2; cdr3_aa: CAWTGLAAQETQYF
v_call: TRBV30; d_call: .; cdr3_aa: CAWSLVGRGNSPLHF
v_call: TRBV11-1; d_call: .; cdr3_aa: CASSSESGPSTYEQYF
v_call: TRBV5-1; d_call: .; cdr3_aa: CASSLDRTTYEQYF
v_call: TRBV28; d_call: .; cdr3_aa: CASRPLTGKRQPQHF
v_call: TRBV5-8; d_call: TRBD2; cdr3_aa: CASSPLVSGKETQYF
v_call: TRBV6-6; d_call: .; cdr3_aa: CASSYSRAEAFF
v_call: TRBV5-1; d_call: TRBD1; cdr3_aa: CASSLGTGSGDTIYF
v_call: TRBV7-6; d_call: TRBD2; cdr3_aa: CASRAGGESSYNEQFF
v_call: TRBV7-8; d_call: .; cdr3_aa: CASSSLNAGDNEQFF
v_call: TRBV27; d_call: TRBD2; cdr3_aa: CASSLGASGAYNEQFF
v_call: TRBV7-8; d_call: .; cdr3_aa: CASSPAAVSGNTIYF
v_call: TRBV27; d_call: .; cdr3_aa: CASGDPGWGTNEQFF
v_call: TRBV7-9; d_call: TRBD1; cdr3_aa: CASSRAGGYTEAFF
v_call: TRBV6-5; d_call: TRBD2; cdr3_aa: CASTFLRGSSYEQYF
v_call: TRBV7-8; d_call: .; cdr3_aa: CASSPTGISPQHF
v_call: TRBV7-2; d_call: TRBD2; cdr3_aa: CASSYGGGAGTGELFF
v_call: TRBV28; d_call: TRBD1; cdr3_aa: CASGDRGNNQPQHF
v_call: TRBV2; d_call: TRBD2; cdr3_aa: CATTGGLAGGQNIQYF
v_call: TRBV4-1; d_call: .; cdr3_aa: CASRLQAGNEQYF
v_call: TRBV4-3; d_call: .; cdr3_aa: CASSQDIDQPQHF
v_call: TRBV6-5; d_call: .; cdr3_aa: CASSYSRGIPRKLFF
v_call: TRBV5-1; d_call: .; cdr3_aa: CASSLEGHTEAFF
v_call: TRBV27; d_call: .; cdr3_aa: CASSPLRGSSYNEQFF
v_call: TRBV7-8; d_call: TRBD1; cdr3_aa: CASSKRDSLGDTQYF